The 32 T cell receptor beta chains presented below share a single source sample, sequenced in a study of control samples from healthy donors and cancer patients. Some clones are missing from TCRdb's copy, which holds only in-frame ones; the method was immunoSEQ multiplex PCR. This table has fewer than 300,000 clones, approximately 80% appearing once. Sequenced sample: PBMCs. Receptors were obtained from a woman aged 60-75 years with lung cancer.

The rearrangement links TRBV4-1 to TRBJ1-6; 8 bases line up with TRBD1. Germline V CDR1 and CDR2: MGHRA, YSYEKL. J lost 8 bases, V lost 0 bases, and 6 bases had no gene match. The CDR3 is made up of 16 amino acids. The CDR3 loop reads CASSQELTGADSPLHF. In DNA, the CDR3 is TGCGCCAGCAGCCAAGAATTGACAGGGGCAGATTCACCCCTCCACTTT.

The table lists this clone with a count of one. The CDR3, as DNA: TGTGCCAGCAGTTTCGGCGGGGACTACAATGAGCAGTTCTTC. This encodes CASSFGGDYNEQFF. The chain joins TRBV28 to TRBJ2-1; TRBD2 might be the D (6 bases). The CDR3 loop spans 14 amino acids. From germline, CDR1 is MDHEN and CDR2 SYDVKM. Trimming removed 3 bases at V and 3 bases at J, with 9 bases between.

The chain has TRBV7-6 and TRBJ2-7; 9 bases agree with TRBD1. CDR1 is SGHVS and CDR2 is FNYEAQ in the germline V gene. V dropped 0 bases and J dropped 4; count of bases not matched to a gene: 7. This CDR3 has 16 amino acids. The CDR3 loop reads CASSLAVQGALYEQYF. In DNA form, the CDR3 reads TGTGCCAGCAGCTTAGCGGTACAGGGGGCTTTGTACGAGCAGTACTTC.

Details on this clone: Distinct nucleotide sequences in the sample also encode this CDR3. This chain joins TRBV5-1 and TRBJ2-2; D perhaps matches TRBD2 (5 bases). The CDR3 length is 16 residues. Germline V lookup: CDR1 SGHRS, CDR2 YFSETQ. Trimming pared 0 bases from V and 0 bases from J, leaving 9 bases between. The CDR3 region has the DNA TGCGCCAGCAGCTTGGAAGGTAGCGCGAACACCGGGGAGCTGTTTTTT. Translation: CASSLEGSANTGELFF. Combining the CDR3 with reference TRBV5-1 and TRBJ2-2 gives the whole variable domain KAGVTQTPRYLIKTRGQQVTLSCSPISGHRSVSWYQQTPGQGLQFLFEYFSETQRNKGNFPGRFSGRQFSNSRSEMNVSTLELGDSALYLCASSLEGSANTGELFFGEGSRLTVL.

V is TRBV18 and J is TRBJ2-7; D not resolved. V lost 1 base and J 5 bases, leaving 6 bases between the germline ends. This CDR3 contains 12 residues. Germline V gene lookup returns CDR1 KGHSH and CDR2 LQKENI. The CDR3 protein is CASSPRTDEQYF. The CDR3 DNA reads TGTGCCAGCTCACCACGCACAGACGAGCAGTACTTC.

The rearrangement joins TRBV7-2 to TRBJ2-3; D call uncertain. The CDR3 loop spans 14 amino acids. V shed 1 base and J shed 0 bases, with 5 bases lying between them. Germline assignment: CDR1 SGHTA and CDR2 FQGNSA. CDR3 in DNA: TGTGCCAGCAGCTTAGACCTTAGCACAGATACGCAGTATTTT. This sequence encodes CASSLDLSTDTQYF. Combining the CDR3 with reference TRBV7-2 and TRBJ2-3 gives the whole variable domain GAGVSQSPSNKVTEKGKDVELRCDPISGHTALYWYRQSLGQGLEFLIYFQGNSAPDKSGLPSDRFSAERTGGSVSTLTIQRTQQEDSAVYLCASSLDLSTDTQYFGPGTRLTVL.

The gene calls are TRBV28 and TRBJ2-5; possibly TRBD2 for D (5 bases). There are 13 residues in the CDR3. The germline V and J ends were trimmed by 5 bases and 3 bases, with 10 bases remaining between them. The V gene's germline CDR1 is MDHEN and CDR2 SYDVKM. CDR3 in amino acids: CASSGVGEETQYF. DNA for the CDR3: TGTGCCAGCAGTGGCGTCGGGGAAGAGACCCAGTACTTC.

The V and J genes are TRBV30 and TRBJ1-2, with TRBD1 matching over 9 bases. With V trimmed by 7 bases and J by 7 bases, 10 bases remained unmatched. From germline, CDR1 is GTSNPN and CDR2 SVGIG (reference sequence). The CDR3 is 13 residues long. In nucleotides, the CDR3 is TGTGCCTCCACGGACAGGGGAGAGAGTGGCTACACCTTC. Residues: CASTDRGESGYTF.

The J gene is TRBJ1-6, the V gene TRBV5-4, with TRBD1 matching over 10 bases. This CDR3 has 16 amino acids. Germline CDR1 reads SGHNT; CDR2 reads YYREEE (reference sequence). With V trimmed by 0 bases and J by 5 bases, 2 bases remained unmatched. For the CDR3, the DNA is TGTGCCAGCAGCTTGGGACAGGGGGCTGATAATTCACCCCTCCACTTT. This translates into CASSLGQGADNSPLHF.

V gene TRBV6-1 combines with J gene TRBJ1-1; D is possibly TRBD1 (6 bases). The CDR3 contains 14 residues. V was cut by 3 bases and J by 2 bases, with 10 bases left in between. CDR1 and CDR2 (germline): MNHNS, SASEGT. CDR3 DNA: TGTGCCAGCAGTGAGATGGACAGAAACACTGAAGCTTTCTTT. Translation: CASSEMDRNTEAFF.

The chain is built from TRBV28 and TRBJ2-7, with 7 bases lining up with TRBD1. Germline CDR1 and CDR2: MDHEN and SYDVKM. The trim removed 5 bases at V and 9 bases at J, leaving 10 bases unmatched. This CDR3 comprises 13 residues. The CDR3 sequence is CASSRGQTLGQYF. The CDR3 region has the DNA TGTGCCAGCAGTCGGGGACAGACACTAGGGCAGTACTTC.

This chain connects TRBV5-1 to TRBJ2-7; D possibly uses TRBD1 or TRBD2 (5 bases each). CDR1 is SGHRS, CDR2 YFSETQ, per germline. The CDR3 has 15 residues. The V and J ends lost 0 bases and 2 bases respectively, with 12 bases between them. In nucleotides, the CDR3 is TGCGCCAGCAGCTTGGAGTCGGGACCCACCTACGAGCAGTACTTC. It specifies CASSLESGPTYEQYF.

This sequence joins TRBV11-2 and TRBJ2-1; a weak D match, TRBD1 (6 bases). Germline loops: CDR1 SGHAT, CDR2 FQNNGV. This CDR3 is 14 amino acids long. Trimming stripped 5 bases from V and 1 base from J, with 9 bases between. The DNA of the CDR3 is TGTGCCAGCAGCCTAACAGGGTCCTACAATGAGCAGTTCTTC. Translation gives CASSLTGSYNEQFF.

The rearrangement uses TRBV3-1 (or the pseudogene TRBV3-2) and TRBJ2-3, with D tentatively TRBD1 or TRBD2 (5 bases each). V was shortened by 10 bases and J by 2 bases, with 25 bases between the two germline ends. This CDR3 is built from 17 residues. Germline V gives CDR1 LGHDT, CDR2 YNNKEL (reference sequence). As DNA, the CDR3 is TGTGCCACCCGTAGGGGAGATTTTTTCTCGGCCACAGATACGCAGTATTTT. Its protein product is CATRRGDFFSATDTQYF.

The CDR3 sequence: CASSEGWTTVPNNYGYTF. The CDR3 DNA is TGTGCCAGCAGTGAAGGGTGGACGACAGTCCCGAACAACTATGGCTACACCTTC. This chain connects TRBV6-1 to TRBJ1-2, with D perhaps TRBD1 (5 bases). The CDR3 length is 18 residues. Germline V gene lookup returns CDR1 MNHNS and CDR2 SASEGT. V shed 1 base and J shed 2 bases, with 20 bases lying between them.

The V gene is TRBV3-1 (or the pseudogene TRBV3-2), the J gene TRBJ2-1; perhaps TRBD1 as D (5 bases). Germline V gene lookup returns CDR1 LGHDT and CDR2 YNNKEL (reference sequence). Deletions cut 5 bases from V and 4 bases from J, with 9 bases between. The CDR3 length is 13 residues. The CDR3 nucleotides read TGTGCCAGCAGCGGGCAGGGTTACAATGAGCAGTTCTTC. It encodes CASSGQGYNEQFF.

In nucleotides, the CDR3 is TGTGCCAGCTCACCCTTCGGACAGGGAAACACTGAAGCTTTCTTT. It encodes CASSPFGQGNTEAFF. This chain connects TRBV18 to TRBJ1-1; 8 nucleotides align to TRBD1. Germline V gives CDR1 KGHSH, CDR2 LQKENI. After removal of 3 bases from V and 2 bases from J, the junction contained 5 bases not matched to a gene. The CDR3 spans 15 residues.

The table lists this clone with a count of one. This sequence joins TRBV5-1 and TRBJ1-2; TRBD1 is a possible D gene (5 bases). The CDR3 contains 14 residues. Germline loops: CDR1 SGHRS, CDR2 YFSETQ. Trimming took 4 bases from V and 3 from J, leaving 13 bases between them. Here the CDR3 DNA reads TGCGCCAGCAGCGGCCAGGGTAGCGACTATGGCTACACCTTC. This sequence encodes CASSGQGSDYGYTF.

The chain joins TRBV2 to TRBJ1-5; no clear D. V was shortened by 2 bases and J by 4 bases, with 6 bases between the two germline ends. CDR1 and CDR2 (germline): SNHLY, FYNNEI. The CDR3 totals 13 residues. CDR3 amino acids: CASSERYNQPQHF. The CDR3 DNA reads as TGTGCCAGCAGTGAACGGTATAATCAGCCCCAGCATTTT.

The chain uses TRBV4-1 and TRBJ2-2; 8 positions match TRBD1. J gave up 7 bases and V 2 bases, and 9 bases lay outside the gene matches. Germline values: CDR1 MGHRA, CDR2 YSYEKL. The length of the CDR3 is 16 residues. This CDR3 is CASSQMAGGLGGELFF. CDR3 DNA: TGCGCCAGCAGCCAAATGGCAGGGGGCCTAGGCGGGGAGCTGTTTTTT.

The CDR3 bases are TGTGCCAGCAGCCTTGGGGGACTAGCTGCCTACGAGCAGTACTTC. Amino acids: CASSLGGLAAYEQYF. The V gene is TRBV3-1 (or the pseudogene TRBV3-2), the J gene TRBJ2-7; 9 bases map to TRBD2. J lost 2 bases, V lost 4 bases, and 6 bases had no gene match. Germline CDR1 reads LGHDT; CDR2 reads YNNKEL (reference sequence). This CDR3 has 15 residues.

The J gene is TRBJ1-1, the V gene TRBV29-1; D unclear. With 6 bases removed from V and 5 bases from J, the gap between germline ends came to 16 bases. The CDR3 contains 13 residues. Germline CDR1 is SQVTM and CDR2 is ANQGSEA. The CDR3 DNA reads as TGCAGCGTCCGCGGAGGTTTTACGACTGAAGCTTTCTTT. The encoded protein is CSVRGGFTTEAFF.

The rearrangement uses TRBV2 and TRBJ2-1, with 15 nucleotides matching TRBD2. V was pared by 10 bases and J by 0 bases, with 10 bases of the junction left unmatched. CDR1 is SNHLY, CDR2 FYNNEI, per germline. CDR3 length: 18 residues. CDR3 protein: CATAGGLAGGSSYNEQFF. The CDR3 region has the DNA TGTGCCACCGCGGGAGGACTAGCGGGAGGGAGCTCCTACAATGAGCAGTTCTTC.

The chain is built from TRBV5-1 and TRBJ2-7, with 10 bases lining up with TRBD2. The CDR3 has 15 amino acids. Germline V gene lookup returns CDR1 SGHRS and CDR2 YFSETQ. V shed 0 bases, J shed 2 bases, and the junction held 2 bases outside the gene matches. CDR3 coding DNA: TGCGCCAGCAGCTTGGACAGCGGGAGGGCCTACGAGCAGTACTTC. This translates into CASSLDSGRAYEQYF.

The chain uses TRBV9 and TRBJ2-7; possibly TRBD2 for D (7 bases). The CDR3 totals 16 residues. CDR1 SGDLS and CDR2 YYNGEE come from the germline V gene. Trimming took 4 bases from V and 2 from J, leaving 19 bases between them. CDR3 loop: CASSPGGLPHTYEQYF. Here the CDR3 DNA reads TGTGCCAGCAGCCCCGGGGGGCTCCCGCACACCTACGAGCAGTACTTC.

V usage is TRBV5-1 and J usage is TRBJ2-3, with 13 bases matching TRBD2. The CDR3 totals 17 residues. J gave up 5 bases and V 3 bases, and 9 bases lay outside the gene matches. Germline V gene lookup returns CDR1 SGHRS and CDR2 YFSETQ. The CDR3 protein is CASSSPGLAGVEDTQYF. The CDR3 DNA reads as TGCGCCAGCAGCTCCCCCGGACTAGCGGGAGTAGAAGATACGCAGTATTTT.

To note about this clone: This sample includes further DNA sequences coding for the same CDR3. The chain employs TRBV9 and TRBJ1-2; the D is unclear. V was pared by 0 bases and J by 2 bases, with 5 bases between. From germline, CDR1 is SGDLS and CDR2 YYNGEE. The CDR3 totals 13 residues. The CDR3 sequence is CASSVEGNYGYTF. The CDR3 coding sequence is TGTGCCAGCAGCGTAGAAGGGAACTATGGCTACACCTTC.

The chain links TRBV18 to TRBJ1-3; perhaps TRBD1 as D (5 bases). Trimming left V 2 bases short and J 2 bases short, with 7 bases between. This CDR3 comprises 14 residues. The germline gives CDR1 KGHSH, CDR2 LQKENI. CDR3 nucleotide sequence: TGTGCCAGCTCACCAGGGGGAGCTGGAAACACCATATATTTT. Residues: CASSPGGAGNTIYF. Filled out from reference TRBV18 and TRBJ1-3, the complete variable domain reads NAGVMQNPRHLVRRRGQEARLRCSPMKGHSHVYWYRQLPEEGLKFMVYLQKENIIDESGMPKERFSAEFPKEGPSILRIQQVVRGDSAAYFCASSPGGAGNTIYFGEGSWLTVV.

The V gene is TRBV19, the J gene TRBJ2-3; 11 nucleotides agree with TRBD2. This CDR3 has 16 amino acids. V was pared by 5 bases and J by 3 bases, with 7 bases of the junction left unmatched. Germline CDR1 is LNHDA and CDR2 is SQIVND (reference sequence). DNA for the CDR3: TGTGCCAGTAGTCCCTTACTAGCGGGAGCGACAGATACGCAGTATTTT. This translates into CASSPLLAGATDTQYF.

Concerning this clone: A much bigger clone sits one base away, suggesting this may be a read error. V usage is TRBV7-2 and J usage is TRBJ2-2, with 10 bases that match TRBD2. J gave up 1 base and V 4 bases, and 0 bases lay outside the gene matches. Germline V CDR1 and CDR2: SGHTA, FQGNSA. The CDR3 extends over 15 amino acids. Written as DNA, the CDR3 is TGTGCCAGCAGCTGGACTAGCGGGAACACCGGGGAGCTGTTTTTT. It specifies CASSWTSGNTGELFF.

CDR3: CASSLRLTSTDTQYF. CDR3 nucleotide sequence: TGTGCCAGCAGCTTAAGGCTGACTAGCACAGATACGCAGTATTTT. This chain connects TRBV5-6 to TRBJ2-3; D is ambiguous. Germline V gives CDR1 SGHDT, CDR2 YYEEEE. The CDR3 contains 15 residues. The germline V and J ends were trimmed by 2 bases and 0 bases, with 10 bases remaining between them.

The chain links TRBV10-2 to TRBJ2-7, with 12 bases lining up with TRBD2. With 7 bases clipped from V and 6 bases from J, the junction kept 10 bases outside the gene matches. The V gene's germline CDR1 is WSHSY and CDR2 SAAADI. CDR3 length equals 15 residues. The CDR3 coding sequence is TGCGCCAGCACCCCCATACTAGCGGGAGGTAGCGAGCAGTACTTC. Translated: CASTPILAGGSEQYF.